These T cell receptor beta chains were read from a single sample in a study of T cells in Graves' hyperthyroidism and ophthalmopathy. MiXCR, run by TCRdb on the multiplex PCR reads, gives a single entry per CDR3 protein. This sample has about 270,000 distinct CDR3 sequences, with approximately 23% found just once. The sequenced material came from blood. The receptors come from a man aged 25-45 years with Graves' ophthalmopathy. CDR3s include the opening cysteine and the closing phenylalanine or tryptophan. D genes are given only for firm matches. Some rows mark clone size as missing; the rest say once, few, many or name a class of expanded clone.

>TRBJ1-1|-|-|TRBV9
TGTGCCAGCAGCGCCAGGACAAACCTGAACACTGAAGCTTTCTTT
CASSARTNLNTEAFF
>TRBJ2-1|-|many|TRBV2
TGTGCCAGCAGTCCGCGAAGGTTAGAGCAGTTCTTC
CASSPRRLEQFF
>TRBJ2-1|TRBD2|many|TRBV11-3
TGTGCCAGCAGCCCACGGACTAGCGTCTCCTACAATGAGCAGTTCTTC
CASSPRTSVSYNEQFF
>TRBJ2-7|TRBD1|few|TRBV5-5
TGTGCCAGCAGCTTGAGGACAGGGCCAGGAAACGAGCAGTACTTC
CASSLRTGPGNEQYF
>TRBJ1-2|TRBD1|-|TRBV27
TGTGCCAGCGCCCTGACAGGGGGCTTCTATGGCTACACCTTC
CASALTGGFYGYTF
>TRBJ2-1|-|few|TRBV15
TGTGCCACCAGAACGGACAGTGACAATGAGCAGTTCTTC
CATRTDSDNEQFF
>TRBJ1-4|TRBD1|-|TRBV7-7
TGTGCTAGCAGCTTGTTAGGAGGGACAGAGGGAACAACTAATGAAAAACTGTTTTTT
CASSLLGGTEGTTNEKLFF
>TRBJ2-7|-|many|TRBV20-1
TGCAGTGCTACCCAGAATTCGCGGGAGCAGTACTTC
CSATQNSREQYF
>TRBJ1-1|-|many|TRBV5-6
TGTGCCAGCAGATATCGACAGACCTTGAACACTGAAGCTTTCTTT
CASRYRQTLNTEAFF
>TRBJ1-1|TRBD1|few|TRBV7-9
TGTGCCAGCAGCTCACAGGGGCCCACTGAAGCTTTCTTT
CASSSQGPTEAFF
>TRBJ2-3|-|-|TRBV19
TGTGCCAGTAGTATAGGGCTAGGACGAGATACGCAGTATTTT
CASSIGLGRDTQYF
>TRBJ1-1|TRBD1|many|TRBV5-1
TGCGCCAGCAGCTTGGAGGGGACAGGGGGCGCGGACACTGAAGCTTTCTTT
CASSLEGTGGADTEAFF
>TRBJ2-7|-|few|TRBV7-6
TGTGCCAGCAGCTTAGGCGGGCAGGGTTACTACGAGCAGTACTTC
CASSLGGQGYYEQYF
>TRBJ2-7|TRBD2|-|TRBV20-1
TGCAGTGTTGGACTAGCGGTCGTGGACGAGCAGTACTTC
CSVGLAVVDEQYF
>TRBJ2-3|-|few|TRBV2
TGTGCCAGCAGGGCCTGGGAGGAGGCGGATACGCAGTATTTT
CASRAWEEADTQYF
>TRBJ1-4|-|-|TRBV6-1
TGTGCCAGCACCACCCTCGGGGGTTTTGAAAAACTGTTTTTT
CASTTLGGFEKLFF
>TRBJ2-7|-|few|TRBV6-1
TGTGCCAGCACCCCAGGGGGGAGCGCCCGATACGAGCAGTACTTC
CASTPGGSARYEQYF
>TRBJ1-2|-|-|TRBV5-1
TGCGCCAGCACCCTCGGGGGCACTTCCTTACGTGGCTACACCTTC
CASTLGGTSLRGYTF
>TRBJ2-4|-|many|TRBV28
TGTGCCAGCAGACACAGTTTATTTGGGGCCAAAAACATTCAGTACTTC
CASRHSLFGAKNIQYF
>TRBJ2-5|TRBD1|-|TRBV3-1
TGTGCCAGCAGCCCCACAGGGGGTATCCAAGAGACCCAGTACTTC
CASSPTGGIQETQYF
>TRBJ1-5|-|many|TRBV12-3/TRBV12-4
TGTGCCAGCAGTTTGAACCGCCAGCCCCAGCATTTT
CASSLNRQPQHF
>TRBJ2-1|-|-|TRBV15
TGTGCCACCAGCAGCCCGGGACTGATGCTCAATGAGCAGTTCTTC
CATSSPGLMLNEQFF
>TRBJ2-2|TRBD1|few|TRBV9
TGTGCCAGCAGCGTCGGACAGGGGACCGGGGAGCTGTTTTTT
CASSVGQGTGELFF
>TRBJ2-1|-|many|TRBV7-2
TGTGCCAGCAGCTTACCCGGACCTCATGAGCAGTTCTTC
CASSLPGPHEQFF
>TRBJ1-3|-|-|TRBV19
TGTGCCAGTAGTCCTGGGGTTGGTGGAAACACCATATATTTT
CASSPGVGGNTIYF
>TRBJ1-6|-|-|TRBV9
TGTGCCAGCAGCAAGGGGGGGAATAATTCACCCCTCCACTTT
CASSKGGNNSPLHF
>TRBJ2-7|-|many|TRBV28
TGTGCCAGCAGTTCCATCCCCCGGGACCGATACTACGAGCAGTACTTC
CASSSIPRDRYYEQYF
>TRBJ1-3|-|-|TRBV28
TGTGCCAGCAAACTGGGACGAATCTATGGAAACACCATATATTTT
CASKLGRIYGNTIYF